These T cell receptor beta chains were read from a single sample in a study of T cells in Graves' hyperthyroidism and ophthalmopathy. TCRdb used MiXCR to reprocess the multiplex PCR reads, holding one entry per CDR3 protein. The sample holds about 400,000 distinct CDR3 sequences, roughly 15% seen once. The sample comprised blood. The receptors shown here come from a woman between 18 and 29 years old with Graves' hyperthyroidism. Each CDR3 is given with its conserved first and last residue. D genes are given only for firm matches. Expanded clones get a size class; other rows say once, few or many, or leave the size out.

size | D | length | J | V | DNA | CDR3
many | - | 18 | TRBJ2-4 | TRBV7-2 | TGTGCCAGCAGCTCCACGGGACGGCCTAAACTAGCCAAAAACATTCAGTACTTC | CASSSTGRPKLAKNIQYF
- | - | 14 | TRBJ2-2 | TRBV5-6 | TGTGCCAGCAGCTTCTCAGGCGGGAACGGGGAGCTGTTTTTT | CASSFSGGNGELFF
- | - | 14 | TRBJ2-2 | TRBV6-2/TRBV6-3 | TGTGCCAGCAGTTACTCGATAGAATCCGGGGAGCTGTTTTTT | CASSYSIESGELFF
- | - | 13 | TRBJ2-5 | TRBV27 | TGTGCCAGCAGTTATACAGGGCGCGGGACCCAGTACTTC | CASSYTGRGTQYF
many | - | 11 | TRBJ2-7 | TRBV20-1 | TGCAGTGCTAGGGGGGACTACGAGCAGTACTTC | CSARGDYEQYF
- | TRBD2 | 15 | TRBJ2-1 | TRBV10-2 | TGCGCCAGCAGGCTCGGGACTAGAATGGCCAATGAGCAGTTCTTC | CASRLGTRMANEQFF
many | - | 15 | TRBJ2-1 | TRBV18 | TGTGCCAGCTCACCAGAAGGGCTAAGGGGCAATGAGCAGTTCTTC | CASSPEGLRGNEQFF
many | - | 14 | TRBJ2-7 | TRBV13 | TGTGCCAGCAGCAACAGCAGGGGCTCCTACGAGCAGTACTTC | CASSNSRGSYEQYF
- | TRBD1 | 15 | TRBJ1-1 | TRBV6-1 | TGTGCCAGCAGTGAAGTAGGGGGCGCGCCCACTGAAGCTCTCTTT | CASSEVGGAPTEALF
many | - | 17 | TRBJ2-6 | TRBV3-1 | TGTGCCAGCAGCCAAGATGGGACATCCTCTGGGGCCAACGTCCTGACTTTC | CASSQDGTSSGANVLTF
many | TRBD1 | 19 | TRBJ1-4 | TRBV20-1 | TGCAGTGCTAGAGATTTCGGGACAGGGACTATTGCAACTAATGAAAAACTGTTTTTT | CSARDFGTGTIATNEKLFF
many | - | 15 | TRBJ1-1 | TRBV11-2 | TGTGCCAGCAGCTTAGTCGGCAGGAGAGGCACTGAAGCTTTCTTT | CASSLVGRRGTEAFF
many | - | 13 | TRBJ1-1 | TRBV27 | TGTGCCAGCAGTCCGTCAGAAGACACTGAAGCTTTCTTT | CASSPSEDTEAFF
many | - | 14 | TRBJ1-2 | TRBV20-1 | TGCAGTGCACCTCTACCCCAGGGAAACTATGGCTACACCTTC | CSAPLPQGNYGYTF
many | - | 14 | TRBJ1-1 | TRBV18 | TGTGCCAGCTCACCTCAATTTAGATACACTGAAGCTTTCTTT | CASSPQFRYTEAFF
many | TRBD1 | 15 | TRBJ2-3 | TRBV12-3/TRBV12-4 | TGTGCCAGCAGTCTCGGGACAGGAGATACAGATACGCAGTATTTT | CASSLGTGDTDTQYF
few | TRBD1 | 15 | TRBJ2-4 | TRBV20-1 | TGCAGTGTAACAGGGGCATTTACCGCCAAAGACATTCAGTACTTC | CSVTGAFTAKDIQYF
many | - | 15 | TRBJ2-7 | TRBV20-1 | TGCAGTGCTAGAGATCTCGATAAAGCCAACTACGAGCAGTACTTC | CSARDLDKANYEQYF
- | - | 15 | TRBJ1-1 | TRBV5-1 | TGCGCCAGCACCTTATCGGGGGGCTGGAACACTGAAGCTTTCTTT | CASTLSGGWNTEAFF
many | TRBD1 | 14 | TRBJ2-1 | TRBV25-1 | TGTGCCAGCAGCAAAGGGGGCCCCTACAATGAGCAGTTCTTC | CASSKGGPYNEQFF
many | TRBD1 | 14 | TRBJ2-7 | TRBV12-3/TRBV12-4 | TGTGCCAGCAGTTTTTCGGGACAGTCCTACGAGCAGTACTTC | CASSFSGQSYEQYF
- | TRBD1 | 18 | TRBJ2-6 | TRBV6-1 | TGTGCCAGCAGTGAAGCGCCAGGGGGCATCTCTGGGGCCAACGTCCTGACTTTC | CASSEAPGGISGANVLTF
- | - | 14 | TRBJ2-1 | TRBV6-5 | TGTGCCAGCAGTACTAGCCCCTCCTACAATGAGCAGTTCTTC | CASSTSPSYNEQFF
- | TRBD1 | 16 | TRBJ1-6 | TRBV11-3 | TGTGCCAGCAGCTTGGACAGGGGAAGAAACCATTCACCCCTCCACTTT | CASSLDRGRNHSPLHF
many | TRBD1 | 14 | TRBJ1-5 | TRBV6-1 | TGTGCCAGCAGCCTGGGGACAGGTCTTCAGCCCCAGCATTTT | CASSLGTGLQPQHF
many | TRBD2 | 15 | TRBJ2-5 | TRBV6-1 | TGTGCCAGCAGTGAAGGGACTAGCGGGGCGGAGACCCAGTACTTC | CASSEGTSGAETQYF
many | - | 13 | TRBJ2-1 | TRBV28 | TGTGCCAGCAGTTTATACGGATCCAATGAGCAGTTCTTC | CASSLYGSNEQFF
many | - | 14 | TRBJ1-6 | TRBV20-1 | TGCAGTGCTAGTGGGGGGGGCGCGAATTCACCCCTCCACTTT | CSASGGGANSPLHF
many | TRBD1 | 15 | TRBJ2-7 | TRBV30 | TGTGCCTGGAGTCCTGGACAGGGAAGGATCAACGAGCAGTACTTC | CAWSPGQGRINEQYF
- | TRBD1 | 15 | TRBJ1-1 | TRBV5-1 | TGCGCCAGCAGCTTAGCGACAGGGCTGGACACTGAAGCTTTCTTT | CASSLATGLDTEAFF
many | - | 15 | TRBJ1-5 | TRBV5-1 | TGCGCCAGCAGCTTGGACGGGGGCTATAGTCAGCCCCAGCATTTT | CASSLDGGYSQPQHF
many | - | 17 | TRBJ2-3 | TRBV10-3 | TGTGCCATCAGTGAATGGATTGGGGAGGTGGCACCAGATACGCAGTATTTT | CAISEWIGEVAPDTQYF
few | TRBD1 | 16 | TRBJ2-1 | TRBV20-1 | TGCAGTGCTAGCCCTTCCGGGACAGGGGGATACAATGAGCAGTTCTTC | CSASPSGTGGYNEQFF
many | TRBD2 | 16 | TRBJ2-7 | TRBV3-1 | TGTGCCAGCAGCCAAGGGGAGGGACTTGAGTCCTACGAGCAGTACTTC | CASSQGEGLESYEQYF
many | - | 19 | TRBJ2-5 | TRBV7-3 | TGTGCCAGCAGCTCGGGGACCTACGGGGCAGGCCGGGGGCAAGAGACCCAGTACTTC | CASSSGTYGAGRGQETQYF
- | - | 13 | TRBJ2-1 | TRBV18 | TGTGCCAGCTCACCACCGCGGGGGCATGAGCAGTTCTTC | CASSPPRGHEQFF
- | TRBD1 | 16 | TRBJ1-2 | TRBV9 | TGTGCCAGCAGCGTAGGATCTGGACAGGTGATCTATGGCTACACCTTC | CASSVGSGQVIYGYTF
- | - | 15 | TRBJ2-1 | TRBV6-1 | TGTGCCAGCAGTGGTTCTCTCAGCTCCTACAATGAGCAGTTCTTC | CASSGSLSSYNEQFF
- | - | 15 | TRBJ1-5 | TRBV6-1 | TGTGCCAGCAGTGAAGGGGCCATACGAATACAGCCCCAGCATTTT | CASSEGAIRIQPQHF
- | - | 17 | TRBJ1-4 | TRBV6-5 | TGTGCCAGCAGTTACTCGGCGGGTGGGGGGTTTGGAGAAAAACTGTTTTTT | CASSYSAGGGFGEKLFF
many | - | 14 | TRBJ2-5 | TRBV18 | TGTGCCAGCTCACCCTACGATGCGGCAGAGACCCAGTACTTC | CASSPYDAAETQYF
- | TRBD2 | 14 | TRBJ2-1 | TRBV10-2 | TGCGCCAGCAGTAAGGGACTAGCGACAAATGAGCAGTTCTTC | CASSKGLATNEQFF
many | - | 15 | TRBJ2-1 | TRBV30 | TGTGCCTGGACGGCGGGCAAAAGCTCCTACAATGAGCAGTTCTTC | CAWTAGKSSYNEQFF